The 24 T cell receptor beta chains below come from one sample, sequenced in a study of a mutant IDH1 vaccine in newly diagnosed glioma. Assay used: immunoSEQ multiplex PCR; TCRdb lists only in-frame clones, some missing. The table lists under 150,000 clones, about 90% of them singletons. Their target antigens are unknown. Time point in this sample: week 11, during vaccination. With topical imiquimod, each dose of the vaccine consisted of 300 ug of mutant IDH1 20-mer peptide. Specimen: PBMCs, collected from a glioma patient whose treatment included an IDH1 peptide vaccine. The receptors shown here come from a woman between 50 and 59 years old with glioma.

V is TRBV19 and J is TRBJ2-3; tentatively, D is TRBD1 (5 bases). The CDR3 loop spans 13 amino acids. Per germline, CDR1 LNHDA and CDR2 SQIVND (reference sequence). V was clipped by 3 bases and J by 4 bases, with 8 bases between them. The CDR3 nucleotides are TGTGCCAGTAGTATGACACAGGCAGATACGCAGTATTTT. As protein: CASSMTQADTQYF.

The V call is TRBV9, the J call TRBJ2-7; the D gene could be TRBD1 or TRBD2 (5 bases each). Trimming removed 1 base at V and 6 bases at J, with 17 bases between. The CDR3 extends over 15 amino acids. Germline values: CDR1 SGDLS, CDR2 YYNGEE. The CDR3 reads CASSVSGGRRSEQYF. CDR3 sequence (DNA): TGTGCCAGCAGCGTAAGTGGGGGACGGCGCAGCGAGCAGTACTTC.

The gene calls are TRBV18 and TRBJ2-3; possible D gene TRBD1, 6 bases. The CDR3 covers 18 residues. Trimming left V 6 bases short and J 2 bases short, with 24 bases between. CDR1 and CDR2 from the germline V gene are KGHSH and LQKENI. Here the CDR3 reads CASSLTRASQGPTDTQYF. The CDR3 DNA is TGTGCCAGCTCCCTTACACGGGCCTCCCAGGGGCCCACAGATACGCAGTATTTT.

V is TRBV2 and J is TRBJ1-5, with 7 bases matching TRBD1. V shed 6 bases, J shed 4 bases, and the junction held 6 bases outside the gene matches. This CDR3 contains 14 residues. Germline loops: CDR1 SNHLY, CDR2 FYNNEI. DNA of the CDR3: TGTGCCAGCAGGGGGCGCAGGGGGAATCAGCCCCAGCATTTT. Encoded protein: CASRGRRGNQPQHF.

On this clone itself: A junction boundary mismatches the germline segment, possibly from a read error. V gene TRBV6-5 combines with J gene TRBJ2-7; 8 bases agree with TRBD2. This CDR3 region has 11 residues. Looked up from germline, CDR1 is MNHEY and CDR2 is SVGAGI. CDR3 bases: TGTGCCAGCAGTGAACTCCTGCGGGGGGTCTTC. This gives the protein CASSELLRGVF.

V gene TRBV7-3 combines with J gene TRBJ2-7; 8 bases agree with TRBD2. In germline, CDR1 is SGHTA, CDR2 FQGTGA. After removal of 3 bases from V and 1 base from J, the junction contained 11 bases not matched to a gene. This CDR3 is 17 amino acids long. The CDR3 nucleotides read TGTGCCAGCAGCTTGTGTGAACGACTAGCGATTTCCTACGAGCAGTACTTC. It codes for CASSLCERLAISYEQYF.

The CDR3 DNA sequence: TGTGCCAGCAGTGTGGGCCGATCTAACTATGGCTACACCTTC. This encodes CASSVGRSNYGYTF. This chain uses TRBV6-1 with TRBJ1-2; D is ambiguous. V was cut by 4 bases and J by 0 bases, with 9 bases left in between. There are 14 residues in the CDR3. The germline CDR1 and CDR2 sequences are MNHNS and SASEGT.

CDR3 coding DNA: TGCGCCAGCAGTTCGGGACTAGCGGACCCAGGGCTGTTTTTT. The encoded protein is CASSSGLADPGLFF. V and J are TRBV5-1 and TRBJ2-2, with 11 bases matching TRBD2. The V segment lost 5 bases and the J segment 13 bases; nucleotides outside the gene matches: 10. The CDR3 consists of 14 residues. From germline, CDR1 is SGHRS and CDR2 YFSETQ.

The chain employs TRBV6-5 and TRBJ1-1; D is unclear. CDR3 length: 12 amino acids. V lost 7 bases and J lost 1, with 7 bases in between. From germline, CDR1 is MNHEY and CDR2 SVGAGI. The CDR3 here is CASKETNTEAFF. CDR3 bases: TGTGCCAGCAAGGAGACGAACACTGAAGCTTTCTTT.

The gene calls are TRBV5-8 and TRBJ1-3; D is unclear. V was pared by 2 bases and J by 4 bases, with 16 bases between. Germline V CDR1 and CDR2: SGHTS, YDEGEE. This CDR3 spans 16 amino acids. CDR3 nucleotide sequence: TGTGCCAGCAGCTTTCAGAGCCTCATAGCCGGAAACACCATATATTTT. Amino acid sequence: CASSFQSLIAGNTIYF.

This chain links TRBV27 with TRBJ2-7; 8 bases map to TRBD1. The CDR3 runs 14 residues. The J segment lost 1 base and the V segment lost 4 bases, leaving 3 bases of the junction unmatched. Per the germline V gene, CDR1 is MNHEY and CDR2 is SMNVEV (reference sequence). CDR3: CASSSRDRSYEQYF. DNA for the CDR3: TGTGCCAGCAGTTCACGGGACAGGTCCTACGAGCAGTACTTC.

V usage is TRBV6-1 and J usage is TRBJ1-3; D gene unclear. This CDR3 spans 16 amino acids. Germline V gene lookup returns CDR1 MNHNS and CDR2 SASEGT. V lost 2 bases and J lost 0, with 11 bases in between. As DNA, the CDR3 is TGTGCCAGCAGTGAATTTAGACTCCGCTCTGGAAACACCATATATTTT. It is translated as CASSEFRLRSGNTIYF.

DNA for the CDR3: TGCGCCAGCAGCTCCAGGGGGAGTAGCTACGAGCAGTACTTC. Translation: CASSSRGSSYEQYF. The rearrangement uses TRBV5-1 and TRBJ2-7, with 7 nucleotides matching TRBD1. Trimming at V came to 3 bases and at J to 3 bases, leaving 6 bases not matched to a gene. Germline CDR1 is SGHRS and CDR2 is YFSETQ. The CDR3 sequence is 14 residues long.

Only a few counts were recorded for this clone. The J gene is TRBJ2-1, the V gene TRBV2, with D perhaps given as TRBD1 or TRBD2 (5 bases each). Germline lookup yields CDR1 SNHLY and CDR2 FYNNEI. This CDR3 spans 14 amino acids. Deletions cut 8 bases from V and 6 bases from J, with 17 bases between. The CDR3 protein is CASAPGSRGNEQFF. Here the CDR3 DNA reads TGTGCCAGCGCTCCGGGATCAAGGGGCAATGAGCAGTTCTTC.

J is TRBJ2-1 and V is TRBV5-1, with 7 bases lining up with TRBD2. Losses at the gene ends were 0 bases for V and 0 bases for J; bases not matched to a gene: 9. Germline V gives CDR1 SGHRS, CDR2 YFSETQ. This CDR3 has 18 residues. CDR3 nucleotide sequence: TGCGCCAGCAGCTTGGGGGGGACTACTTCTAGCTCCTACAATGAGCAGTTCTTC. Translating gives CASSLGGTTSSSYNEQFF.

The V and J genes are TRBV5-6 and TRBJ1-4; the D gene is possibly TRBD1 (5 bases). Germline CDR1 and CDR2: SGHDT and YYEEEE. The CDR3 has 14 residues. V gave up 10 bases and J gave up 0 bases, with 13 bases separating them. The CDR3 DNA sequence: TGTGCCGGGACGGCGGGGGCAACTAATGAAAAACTGTTTTTT. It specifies CAGTAGATNEKLFF.

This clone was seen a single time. This CDR3 is CASSFTLAGVSEDTQYF. The CDR3 DNA reads TGTGCCAGCAGTTTTACTCTAGCGGGAGTTTCGGAAGATACGCAGTATTTT. The genes are TRBV27 and TRBJ2-3, with 10 bases lining up with TRBD2. Per the germline V gene, CDR1 is MNHEY and CDR2 is SMNVEV (reference sequence). CDR3 length equals 17 residues. Trimming cost V 3 bases and J 5 bases; bases outside gene matches: 11.

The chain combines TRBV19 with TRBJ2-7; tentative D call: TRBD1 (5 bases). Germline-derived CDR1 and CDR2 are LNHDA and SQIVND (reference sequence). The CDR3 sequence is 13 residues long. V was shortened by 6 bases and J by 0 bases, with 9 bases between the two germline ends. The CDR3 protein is CASRETASYEQYF. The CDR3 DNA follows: TGTGCCAGTAGGGAGACAGCCTCCTACGAGCAGTACTTC.

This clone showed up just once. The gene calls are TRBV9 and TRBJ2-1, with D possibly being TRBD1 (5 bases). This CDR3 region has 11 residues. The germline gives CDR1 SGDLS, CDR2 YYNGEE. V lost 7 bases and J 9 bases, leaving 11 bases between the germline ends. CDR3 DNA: TGTGCCAGCGGCAGGGTGAGTGAGCAGTTCTTC. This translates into CASGRVSEQFF.

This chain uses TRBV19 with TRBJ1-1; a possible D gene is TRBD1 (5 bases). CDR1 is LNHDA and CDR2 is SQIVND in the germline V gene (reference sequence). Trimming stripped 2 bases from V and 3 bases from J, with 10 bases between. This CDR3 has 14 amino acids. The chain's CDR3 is CASSISGADTEAFF. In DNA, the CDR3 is TGTGCCAGTAGTATATCTGGGGCGGACACTGAAGCTTTCTTT.

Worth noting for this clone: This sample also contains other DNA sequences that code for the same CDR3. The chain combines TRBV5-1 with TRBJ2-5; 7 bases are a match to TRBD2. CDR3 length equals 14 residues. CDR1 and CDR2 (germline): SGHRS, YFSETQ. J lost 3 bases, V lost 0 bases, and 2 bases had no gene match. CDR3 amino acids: CASSLGGREETQYF. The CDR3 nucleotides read TGCGCCAGCAGCTTGGGAGGGAGGGAAGAGACCCAGTACTTC. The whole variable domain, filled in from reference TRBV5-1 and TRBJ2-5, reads KAGVTQTPRYLIKTRGQQVTLSCSPISGHRSVSWYQQTPGQGLQFLFEYFSETQRNKGNFPGRFSGRQFSNSRSEMNVSTLELGDSALYLCASSLGGREETQYFGPGTRLLVL.

This chain's CDR3 is CASRLGDTNEKLFF. CDR3 coding DNA: TGTGCCAGCAGACTAGGGGACACTAATGAAAAACTGTTTTTT. The J gene is TRBJ1-4, the V gene TRBV2; weak D call: TRBD1 (5 bases). This CDR3 has 14 amino acids. Looked up from germline, CDR1 is SNHLY and CDR2 is FYNNEI. Deletions cut 6 bases from V and 2 bases from J, with 10 bases between.

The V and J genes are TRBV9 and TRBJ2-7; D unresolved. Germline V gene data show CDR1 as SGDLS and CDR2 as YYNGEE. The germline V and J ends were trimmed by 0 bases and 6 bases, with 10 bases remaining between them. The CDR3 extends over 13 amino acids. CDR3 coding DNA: TGTGCCAGCAGCGTAGGGGATGACATCGAGCAGTACTTC. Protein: CASSVGDDIEQYF.

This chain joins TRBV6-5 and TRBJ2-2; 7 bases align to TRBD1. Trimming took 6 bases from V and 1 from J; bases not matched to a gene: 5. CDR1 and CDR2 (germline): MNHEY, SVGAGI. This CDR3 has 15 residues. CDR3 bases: TGTGCCAGCAGAACGACAGGGTTGAACACCGGGGAGCTGTTTTTT. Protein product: CASRTTGLNTGELFF.